This is a list of T cell receptor beta chains from one sample in a study of shared clonotypes between healthy human individuals. Using immunoSEQ multiplex PCR, the repertoire was profiled, and TCRdb retains in-frame clones only, with some absent. The table shows 2 million to 2.5 million clones, with 90% to 95% occurring only once. The sample was naive CD8+ T cells from PBMCs. The receptors shown here come from a man aged 18 to 30 in good health. Some clones in this sample may be carry-over from other donors' samples. Each CDR3 is given with its conserved first and last residue. The D gene is left open where the match is weak. Size tells how often a clone was seen (once, few, many) or the class of an expanded clone, and some rows leave it out.

TRBV6-6,TRBJ2-1,-,-,TGTGCCAGCAGTTACTCGGGAGTCTACAATGAGCAGTTCTTC,CASSYSGVYNEQFF
TRBV5-1,TRBJ2-2,-,-,TGCGCCAGCACCCCAGCTCGCAGGGAAGGGGCCGGGGAGCTGTTTTTT,CASTPARREGAGELFF
TRBV18,TRBJ2-3,-,-,TGTGCCAGCTCACCACCTCTGACAGCCTCCCCTAGCACAGATACGCAGTATTTT,CASSPPLTASPSTDTQYF
TRBV14,TRBJ2-7,-,-,TGTGCCAGCAGTCACCCGAGGGATGGTTTCTACGAGCAGTACTTC,CASSHPRDGFYEQYF
TRBV19,TRBJ1-2,-,-,TGTGCCAGTAGTGCGACTCCCTGGACAGAGGCCTATGGCTACACCTTC,CASSATPWTEAYGYTF
TRBV7-2,TRBJ2-5,TRBD1,-,TGTGCCAGCAGCTTAGTTGGGGGGGACAGGGCTTTCGAGACCCAGTACTTC,CASSLVGGDRAFETQYF
TRBV13,TRBJ1-1,-,-,TGTGCCAGCAGCTGGGAGGGGGGCGCTGAAGCTTTCTTT,CASSWEGGAEAFF
TRBV19,TRBJ2-2,-,-,TGTGCCAGTAGTAGGGCTCACGGCGGGGAGCTGTTTTTT,CASSRAHGGELFF
TRBV7-8,TRBJ2-2,-,-,TGTGCCAGCAGCTTTATGGGGGGCGGGGACACCAACACCGGGGAGCTGTTTTTT,CASSFMGGGDTNTGELFF
TRBV4-1,TRBJ2-6,-,-,TGCGCCAGCAGCCTGTCTCGGGGCAGTTTCTCTGGGGCCAACGTCCTGACTTTC,CASSLSRGSFSGANVLTF
TRBV7-6,TRBJ2-7,TRBD2,-,TGTGCCAGCAGCTTAGCGGAATTTAGCGGGGGGGAGCAGTACTTC,CASSLAEFSGGEQYF
TRBV4-1,TRBJ2-7,TRBD2,-,TGCGCCAGCAGCCAATCAGTAGCGGGAGGTACCTACGAGCAGTACTTC,CASSQSVAGGTYEQYF
TRBV5-1,TRBJ2-3,TRBD1,-,TGCGCCAGCAGCTTTACCGGGACAGGGGAGGCAGATACGCAGTATTTT,CASSFTGTGEADTQYF
TRBV27,TRBJ1-1,-,-,TGTGCCAGCAGGAAACCGAACACTGAAGCTTTCTTT,CASRKPNTEAFF
TRBV7-9,TRBJ2-5,TRBD1,-,TGTGCCAGCAGCAACCGGGACAGGGGTTCGGAGACCCAGTACTTC,CASSNRDRGSETQYF
TRBV10-3,TRBJ2-1,-,-,TGTGCCATCAGTGAGTCCTTTTTTGTGGGGTGGTTCTTC,CAISESFFVGWFF
TRBV28,TRBJ1-2,-,-,TGTGCCAGCAGGCCCAGGGGCGGGGATGGCTACACCTTC,CASRPRGGDGYTF
TRBV5-1,TRBJ2-1,-,-,TGCGCCAGCAGCTTGCGGTTGTCGGCAGGGGCCTACAATGAGCAGTTCTTC,CASSLRLSAGAYNEQFF
TRBV13,TRBJ2-1,TRBD2,-,TGTGCCAGCAGCTTATTTCCAGCGGGAGATTCCGCCTACAATGAGCAGTTCTTC,CASSLFPAGDSAYNEQFF
TRBV6-6,TRBJ2-3,-,-,TGTGCCAGCAGTTACCTAGTGCAGACAGATACGCAGTATTTT,CASSYLVQTDTQYF
TRBV28,TRBJ1-2,-,-,TGTGCCAGCAGGCCATACAAACAGAAAGCTAACTATGGCTACACCTTC,CASRPYKQKANYGYTF
TRBV6-1,TRBJ2-7,-,-,TGTGCCCTTAGGAGGGGAAGTATATACGAGCAGTACTTC,CALRRGSIYEQYF
TRBV27,TRBJ2-7,TRBD2,-,TGTGCCAGCAGTTTAAGCCGAATGTCTAGCGGGAGGGTACAGCAGTACTTC,CASSLSRMSSGRVQQYF
TRBV20-1,TRBJ2-3,-,-,TGCAGTGCTCATCCCACAGATACGCAGTATTTT,CSAHPTDTQYF
TRBV30,TRBJ1-1,TRBD1,-,TGTGCCTGGTTTGGACAGGGGCTCACTGAAGCTTTCTTT,CAWFGQGLTEAFF
TRBV20-1,TRBJ2-7,-,-,TGCAGTGCCCCCCTACTAGACGAGCAGTACTTC,CSAPLLDEQYF
TRBV9,TRBJ2-7,-,-,TGTGCCAGCAGCGTGGGGACGGCCGGCGGCCACGAGCAGTACTTC,CASSVGTAGGHEQYF
TRBV28,TRBJ1-2,-,-,TGTGCCAGCAGTTTCGGCCCCCGGGGGGTTACCCCGAGCGGTGATGGCTACACCTTC,CASSFGPRGVTPSGDGYTF
TRBV11-2,TRBJ2-7,-,-,TGTGCCAGCAGCCCCGGGGTAGACGAGCAGTACTTC,CASSPGVDEQYF
TRBV9,TRBJ2-7,-,-,TGTGCCAGCAGCCCTCGTAGTTACGGGAGTAGCTCCTACGAGCAGTACTTC,CASSPRSYGSSSYEQYF
TRBV11-2,TRBJ2-1,TRBD2,-,TGTGCCAGCAGCTTAGGGGCTGGGACTAGCAGCAATGAGCAGTTCTTC,CASSLGAGTSSNEQFF
TRBV9,TRBJ2-2,-,-,TGTGCCAGCAGCGCCGGAGGGGGAGGGGGCACCGGGGAGCTGTTTTTT,CASSAGGGGGTGELFF
TRBV6-1,TRBJ2-1,-,once,TGTGCCAGCAGTGGAAGCGGATGGAGCTCCTACAATGAGCAGTTCTTC,CASSGSGWSSYNEQFF
TRBV7-3,TRBJ2-1,-,-,TGTGCCAGCAGCTTAACCGGGAGGGGGCGAAATGAGCAGTTCTTC,CASSLTGRGRNEQFF
TRBV7-8,TRBJ2-7,TRBD2,-,TGTGCCAGCAGCCAGATTAGCGGGAGGGAAAGCTCCTACGAGCAGTACTTC,CASSQISGRESSYEQYF
TRBV19,TRBJ2-1,-,-,TGTGCCAGTAACGAGGTTGGGAGCTACAATGAGCAGTTCTTC,CASNEVGSYNEQFF
TRBV19,TRBJ1-1,-,-,TGTGCCAGTCGTTACGGTGGGGTATTGAATGAAGCTTTCTTT,CASRYGGVLNEAFF
TRBV6-5,TRBJ1-5,-,-,TGTGCCAGCAGCCCGAGGACGGGGCAGCCCCAGCATTTT,CASSPRTGQPQHF
TRBV7-9,TRBJ2-7,-,-,TGTGCCAGCAGCCCACTATCACCCCACGAGCAGTACTTC,CASSPLSPHEQYF
TRBV27,TRBJ2-5,-,once,TGTGCCAGCAGTTTAAGGAATGGCAGACTTTTGGAGACCCAGTACTTC,CASSLRNGRLLETQYF
TRBV9,TRBJ2-1,-,-,TGTGCCAGCAGCGTTGGACATAACCCTTACAATGAGCAGTTCTTC,CASSVGHNPYNEQFF